These 20 T cell receptor beta chains were sequenced from one sample in a study of T cell responses to AZD1222 COVID-19 vaccine (dated by TCRdb to the early 2020s). The protocol used for the library was the immunoSEQ multiplex PCR assay. Held by TCRdb, this immuneACCESS table contains in-frame sequences only and omits some clones. Under half of the omission traces to an unresolved V gene where checked; the cause of the rest is unknown. The sample table records tens of thousands of clones; 83% of these occur just once. The leading ten clones occupy more than 45% of the sample. The time point label of this sample denotes: baseline before first vaccination. This specimen consisted of peripheral blood, obtained on day 0 of AZD1222 vaccination. The source is an adult in good health.

This clone is medium-sized (0.01 to 0.1%) within its sample. This sequence joins TRBV3-1 (or the pseudogene TRBV3-2) and TRBJ1-6; 7 positions agree with TRBD1. The germline V gene has CDR1 LGHDT and CDR2 YNNKEL (reference sequence). The CDR3 covers 16 residues. Trimming cost V 4 bases and J 4 bases; bases outside gene matches: 7. The CDR3 region has the DNA TGTGCCAGCAGCCCTACAGGGGATTTTTATAATTCACCCCTCCACTTT. This sequence encodes CASSPTGDFYNSPLHF.

The V and J genes are TRBV30 and TRBJ2-1, with D unresolved. This CDR3 comprises 13 residues. Per the germline V gene, CDR1 is GTSNPN and CDR2 is SVGIG (reference sequence). V shed 0 bases and J shed 3 bases, with 6 bases lying between them. CDR3 in DNA: TGTGCCTGGAGTGTAATGTACTACAATGAGCAGTTCTTC. This sequence encodes CAWSVMYYNEQFF.

The chain is built from TRBV30 and TRBJ1-5, with TRBD1 as a possible D gene (5 bases). Germline V lookup: CDR1 GTSNPN, CDR2 SVGIG (reference sequence). This CDR3 is built from 16 residues. Trimming cost V 4 bases and J 2 bases, with 18 bases left between them. This chain's CDR3 is CAWNPGHLSGNQPQHF. In nucleotides, the CDR3 is TGTGCCTGGAACCCTGGACACCTCTCGGGCAATCAGCCCCAGCATTTT. The complete variable domain, with remaining parts taken from reference TRBV30 and TRBJ1-5, reads SQTIHQWPATLVQPVGSPLSLECTVEGTSNPNLYWYRQAAGRGLQLLFYSVGIGQISSEVPQNLSASRPQDRQFILSSKKLLLSDSGFYLCAWNPGHLSGNQPQHFGDGTRLSIL.

The chain carries TRBV28 and TRBJ1-2; D gene unclear. This CDR3 region has 11 residues. V was clipped by 7 bases and J by 9 bases, with 12 bases between them. Germline V gives CDR1 MDHEN, CDR2 SYDVKM. The CDR3 nucleotides read TGTGCCAGCAACCTAGTGGGGAGCTACACCTTC. Encoded protein: CASNLVGSYTF.

The chain joins TRBV19 to TRBJ1-5; D is perhaps TRBD1 (5 bases). The germline V gene encodes CDR1 LNHDA and CDR2 SQIVND (reference sequence). The CDR3 loop spans 15 amino acids. V lost 5 bases, J lost 7 bases, and 18 bases lay in between. The CDR3 nucleotides read TGTGCCAGTAGTCGCAGGGAACTTGCGTACCAGCCCCAGCATTTT. Protein: CASSRRELAYQPQHF.

The gene calls are TRBV7-8 and TRBJ2-7; D may be TRBD2 (7 bases). The length of the CDR3 is 15 residues. V was cut by 5 bases and J by 2 bases, with 16 bases left in between. Germline V lookup: CDR1 SGHVS, CDR2 FQNEAQ. The CDR3 DNA reads as TGTGCCAGCAGCACCCGGGGAGGGGGGACCTACGAGCAGTACTTC. It codes for CASSTRGGGTYEQYF.

This clone was recorded only once. The chain combines TRBV5-1 with TRBJ1-6; perhaps TRBD1 as D (6 bases). Per germline, CDR1 SGHRS and CDR2 YFSETQ. The ends were cut back, 0 bases at V and 7 bases at J, with 11 bases in the middle. The CDR3 has 15 residues. Here the CDR3 reads CASSLEGRGNSPLHF. CDR3 DNA sequence: TGCGCCAGCAGCTTGGAGGGCAGGGGAAATTCACCCCTCCACTTT.

This rearrangement joins TRBV2 to TRBJ1-2; possibly TRBD1 for D (5 bases). The CDR3 contains 13 residues. Germline lookup yields CDR1 SNHLY and CDR2 FYNNEI. Trimming pared 3 bases from V and 3 bases from J, leaving 8 bases between. The CDR3 bases are TGTGCCAGCAGTGAGCAGGGCTACTATGGCTACACCTTC. Translated, it gives CASSEQGYYGYTF.

J is TRBJ2-1 and V is TRBV9; 9 bases map to TRBD2. Germline CDR1 is SGDLS and CDR2 is YYNGEE. After removal of 3 bases from V and 0 bases from J, the junction contained 1 base not matched to a gene. The CDR3 is 15 amino acids. The CDR3: CASSATSGSYNEQFF. DNA of the CDR3: TGTGCCAGCAGCGCGACTAGCGGCTCCTACAATGAGCAGTTCTTC. The entire variable domain, with the rest obtained from reference TRBV9 and TRBJ2-1, is as follows: DSGVTQTPKHLITATGQRVTLRCSPRSGDLSVYWYQQSLDQGLQFLIQYYNGEERAKGNILERFSAQQFPDLHSELNLSSLELGDSALYFCASSATSGSYNEQFFGPGTRLTVL.

This clone was seen only once. The J gene is TRBJ1-5, the V gene TRBV6-5; D remains unclear. Germline CDR1 reads MNHEY; CDR2 reads SVGAGI. CDR3 length: 15 amino acids. The germline V and J ends were trimmed by 6 bases and 2 bases, with 14 bases remaining between them. DNA for the CDR3: TGTGCCAGCAGAGGCCGCGGAGGAGGCAATCAGCCCCAGCATTTT. It translates to CASRGRGGGNQPQHF.

This chain links TRBV10-3 with TRBJ1-1; TRBD1 might be the D (5 bases). Germline V lookup: CDR1 ENHRY, CDR2 SYGVKD. V was cut by 2 bases and J by 5 bases, with 6 bases left in between. The CDR3 is 12 residues long. The CDR3 DNA sequence: TGTGCCATCAGTGAGGGGGGAACTGAAGCTTTCTTT. The encoded protein is CAISEGGTEAFF.

The J gene is TRBJ2-1, the V gene TRBV5-4; 9 bases agree with TRBD2. Germline trimming cut 0 bases from V and 8 bases from J; bases unmatched to any gene: 9. Germline CDR1 SGHNT, CDR2 YYREEE (reference sequence). This CDR3 has 16 amino acids. The chain's CDR3 is CASSLGASGMGYEQFF. The CDR3 DNA reads as TGTGCCAGCAGCTTGGGAGCTAGCGGGATGGGGTATGAGCAGTTCTTC.

V usage is TRBV7-2 and J usage is TRBJ2-3; D uncertain. Germline CDR1 is SGHTA and CDR2 is FQGNSA. V lost 5 bases and J 6 bases, leaving 15 bases between the germline ends. The CDR3 is 14 residues long. The CDR3 region has the DNA TGTGCCAGCAGCCCCTCGTCGGCGGCGGATACGCAGTATTTT. Translation: CASSPSSAADTQYF.

This clone showed up just once. V gene TRBV6-5 combines with J gene TRBJ2-1; weak D call: TRBD2 (7 bases). The CDR3 is made up of 14 amino acids. Germline V lookup: CDR1 MNHEY, CDR2 SVGAGI. V was pared by 5 bases and J by 8 bases, with 16 bases between. The CDR3 loop reads CASSQSGGRDEQFF. The CDR3 DNA reads TGTGCCAGCAGTCAATCCGGGGGGCGGGATGAGCAGTTCTTC.

This rearrangement joins TRBV5-4 to TRBJ2-1, with 10 bases that match TRBD2. The CDR3 is 16 residues long. The V gene end was trimmed by 0 bases and the J gene end by 7 bases; junction bases not matched to a gene: 7. The germline CDR1 and CDR2 sequences are SGHNT and YYREEE (reference sequence). The DNA for the CDR3 is TGTGCCAGCAGCTTGGTGGCCAGCGGGGGGGCTAATGAGCAGTTCTTC. Translating gives CASSLVASGGANEQFF.

This clone was observed a few times. The chain carries TRBV6-5 and TRBJ1-6; D gene ambiguous. Between the trimmed V and J ends, which lost 2 bases and 10 bases, there was a span of 6 bases. Germline lookup yields CDR1 MNHEY and CDR2 SVGAGI. The CDR3 is 12 amino acids. The CDR3: CASSYPGSPLHF. In nucleotides, the CDR3 is TGTGCCAGCAGTTACCCTGGATCACCCCTCCACTTT.

The chain links TRBV15 to TRBJ2-7; no clear D gene. The CDR3 totals 13 residues. Germline V gene sequence: CDR1 LNHNV, CDR2 YYDKDF (reference sequence). V shed 0 bases and J shed 3 bases, with 6 bases lying between them. The CDR3 region is CATSRDMVYEQYF. The CDR3, as DNA: TGTGCCACCAGCAGAGATATGGTCTACGAGCAGTACTTC. The full variable domain, in which reference TRBV15 and TRBJ2-7 provide the parts outside the CDR3, is DAMVIQNPRYQVTQFGKPVTLSCSQTLNHNVMYWYQQKSSQAPKLLFHYYDKDFNNEADTPDNFQSRRPNTSFCFLDIRSPGLGDTAMYLCATSRDMVYEQYFGPGTRLTVT.

The V gene is TRBV7-2, the J gene TRBJ1-5; a possible D gene is TRBD1 (6 bases). CDR3 length: 16 amino acids. Germline V gives CDR1 SGHTA, CDR2 FQGNSA. V shed 5 bases and J shed 0 bases, with 14 bases lying between them. The CDR3 reads CASSLGDNYSNQPQHF. The CDR3, as DNA: TGTGCCAGCAGCCTAGGGGACAACTATAGCAATCAGCCCCAGCATTTT. Drawing the rest from reference TRBV7-2 and TRBJ1-5, the complete variable domain is GAGVSQSPSNKVTEKGKDVELRCDPISGHTALYWYRQSLGQGLEFLIYFQGNSAPDKSGLPSDRFSAERTGGSVSTLTIQRTQQEDSAVYLCASSLGDNYSNQPQHFGDGTRLSIL.

In this sample, this clone turned up many times. The DNA of the CDR3 is TGCGCCAGCAGCTCCCTTGGGTCCGAGCAGTACTTC. Translated: CASSSLGSEQYF. J is TRBJ2-7 and V is TRBV10-1; D is unresolved. Germline V lookup: CDR1 WNHNN, CDR2 SYGVQD (reference sequence). V lost 6 bases and J lost 6, with 12 bases in between. The CDR3 length is 12 residues.

This chain links TRBV27 with TRBJ2-7, with 9 bases fitting TRBD2. CDR1 and CDR2 from the germline V gene are MNHEY and SMNVEV (reference sequence). V trimming: 8 bases; J trimming: 4 bases; junction bases outside the gene matches: 18. This CDR3 contains 17 residues. CDR3 amino acids: CASRGGGSGSFGYEQYF. The CDR3, as DNA: TGTGCCAGCCGCGGGGGGGGTAGCGGGAGCTTTGGGTACGAGCAGTACTTC.